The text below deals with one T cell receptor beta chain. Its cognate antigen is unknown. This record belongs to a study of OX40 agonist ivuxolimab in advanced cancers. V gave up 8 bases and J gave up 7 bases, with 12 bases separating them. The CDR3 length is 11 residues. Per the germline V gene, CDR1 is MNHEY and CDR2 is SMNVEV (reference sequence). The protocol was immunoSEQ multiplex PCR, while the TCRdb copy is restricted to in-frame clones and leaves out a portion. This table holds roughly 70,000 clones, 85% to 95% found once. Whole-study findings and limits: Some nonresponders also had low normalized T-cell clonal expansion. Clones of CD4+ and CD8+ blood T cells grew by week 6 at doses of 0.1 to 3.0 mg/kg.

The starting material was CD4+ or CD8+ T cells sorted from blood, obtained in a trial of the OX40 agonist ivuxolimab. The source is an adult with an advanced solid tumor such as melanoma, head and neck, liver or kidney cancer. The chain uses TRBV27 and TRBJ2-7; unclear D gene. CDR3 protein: CASGWTEEQYF. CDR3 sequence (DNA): TGTGCCAGCGGGTGGACGGAGGAGCAGTACTTC.